The rows below give T cell receptor beta chains drawn from one sample of a study of radiotherapy plus CTLA-4 blockade in lung cancer. The method was immunoSEQ multiplex PCR; TCRdb's version includes in-frame clones alone and lacks a portion of them. The table shows about 55,000 clones, with approximately 84% occurring only once. The sample in question was peripheral blood, obtained from a patient treated with radiotherapy plus ipilimumab. Every receptor here comes from a human donor with non-small cell lung cancer whose response to radiotherapy plus ipilimumab could not be evaluated. The CDR3 runs from the conserved cysteine through the conserved F or W. D genes are given only for firm matches. A row's size may be missing; if present it is once, few, many or a size class.

cdr3_aa: CASSQEGGEADTQYF; cdr3_nt: TGTGCCAGCAGCCAAGAGGGCGGGGAGGCAGATACGCAGTATTTT; clone_size: NA; j_call: TRBJ2-3; d_call: NA; v_call: TRBV4-2
cdr3_aa: CASSLGSGRTQETQYF; cdr3_nt: TGTGCCAGCAGCTTAGGTAGCGGGAGGACCCAAGAGACCCAGTACTTC; clone_size: NA; j_call: TRBJ2-5; d_call: TRBD2; v_call: TRBV7-2
cdr3_aa: CASSPVTGELFF; cdr3_nt: TGTGCCAGCAGCCCCGTTACCGGGGAGCTGTTTTTT; clone_size: NA; j_call: TRBJ2-2; d_call: NA; v_call: TRBV7-7
cdr3_aa: CASRNGGFSSPLHF; cdr3_nt: TGTGCCAGCAGAAACGGGGGGTTTAGTTCACCCCTCCACTTT; clone_size: NA; j_call: TRBJ1-6; d_call: NA; v_call: TRBV6-5
cdr3_aa: CASSSTQNYGYTF; cdr3_nt: TGTGCCAGTAGTTCGACTCAGAACTATGGCTACACCTTC; clone_size: NA; j_call: TRBJ1-2; d_call: NA; v_call: TRBV19
cdr3_aa: CASSRQGRGNQPQHF; cdr3_nt: TGTGCCAGTAGTAGACAGGGGAGGGGCAATCAGCCCCAGCATTTT; clone_size: few; j_call: TRBJ1-5; d_call: TRBD1; v_call: TRBV19
cdr3_aa: CASRWDRDYQPQHF; cdr3_nt: TGTGCCAGTAGGTGGGACAGGGATTATCAGCCCCAGCATTTT; clone_size: NA; j_call: TRBJ1-5; d_call: TRBD1; v_call: TRBV19
cdr3_aa: CASSPGDLGNTIYF; cdr3_nt: TGTGCCAGCAGTCCAGGGGATCTCGGAAACACCATATATTTT; clone_size: NA; j_call: TRBJ1-3; d_call: NA; v_call: TRBV28
cdr3_aa: CASTFGGMSTDTQYF; cdr3_nt: TGTGCCAGCACCTTCGGAGGGATGAGCACAGATACGCAGTATTTT; clone_size: NA; j_call: TRBJ2-3; d_call: NA; v_call: TRBV9
cdr3_aa: CASSLVGGGNEQFF; cdr3_nt: TGTGCCAGCAGCTTGGTTGGGGGGGGGAATGAGCAGTTCTTC; clone_size: NA; j_call: TRBJ2-1; d_call: TRBD2; v_call: TRBV5-4
cdr3_aa: CELFWADYEQYF; cdr3_nt: TGTGAGCTGTTCTGGGCTGATTACGAGCAGTACTTC; clone_size: NA; j_call: TRBJ2-7; d_call: NA; v_call: TRBV28
cdr3_aa: CASSPASGTGVGDGYTF; cdr3_nt: TGTGCCAGTAGTCCGGCGTCCGGGACAGGGGTGGGAGATGGCTACACCTTC; clone_size: NA; j_call: TRBJ1-2; d_call: TRBD1; v_call: TRBV19
cdr3_aa: CAGTDNYGYTF; cdr3_nt: TGTGCCGGGACAGATAACTATGGCTACACCTTC; clone_size: few; j_call: TRBJ1-2; d_call: TRBD1; v_call: TRBV2
cdr3_aa: CASSSPQAGVGNYGYTF; cdr3_nt: TGTGCCAGCAGTTCGCCTCAAGCCGGGGTGGGGAACTATGGCTACACCTTC; clone_size: NA; j_call: TRBJ1-2; d_call: NA; v_call: TRBV28
cdr3_aa: CASSILQDANTGELFF; cdr3_nt: TGTGCCAGCTCAATCCTACAGGACGCGAACACCGGGGAGCTGTTTTTT; clone_size: NA; j_call: TRBJ2-2; d_call: NA; v_call: TRBV18
cdr3_aa: CASSFRDSRPQHF; cdr3_nt: TGTGCCAGCAGTTTCCGGGACAGCCGGCCCCAGCATTTT; clone_size: NA; j_call: TRBJ1-5; d_call: TRBD1; v_call: TRBV27
cdr3_aa: CAISVGQGRDTEAFF; cdr3_nt: TGTGCCATCAGTGTAGGACAGGGGAGGGACACTGAAGCTTTCTTT; clone_size: many; j_call: TRBJ1-1; d_call: TRBD1; v_call: TRBV10-3
cdr3_aa: CASSPGTGGNIQYF; cdr3_nt: TGTGCCAGCAGTCCGGGGACAGGGGGGAACATTCAGTACTTC; clone_size: once; j_call: TRBJ2-4; d_call: TRBD1; v_call: TRBV6-5
cdr3_aa: CASSPEDDFQETQYF; cdr3_nt: TGTGCCAGCAGTCCCGAGGATGACTTTCAAGAGACCCAGTACTTC; clone_size: NA; j_call: TRBJ2-5; d_call: NA; v_call: TRBV7-8
cdr3_aa: CASSGWDRAEETQYF; cdr3_nt: TGCGCCAGCAGTGGTTGGGACAGGGCTGAAGAGACCCAGTACTTC; clone_size: NA; j_call: TRBJ2-5; d_call: TRBD1; v_call: TRBV10-1
cdr3_aa: CASSIDRDSPLHF; cdr3_nt: TGTGCCAGTAGTATCGACAGGGATTCACCCCTCCACTTT; clone_size: NA; j_call: TRBJ1-6; d_call: TRBD1; v_call: TRBV19
cdr3_aa: CASTGGRGAFF; cdr3_nt: TGTGCCAGCACCGGGGGAAGGGGCGCTTTCTTT; clone_size: NA; j_call: TRBJ1-1; d_call: NA; v_call: TRBV6-1
cdr3_aa: CASSLGTGGMYEQYF; cdr3_nt: TGTGCCAGCAGCCTCGGGACAGGGGGCATGTACGAGCAGTACTTC; clone_size: NA; j_call: TRBJ2-7; d_call: TRBD1; v_call: TRBV11-3
cdr3_aa: CASNPASSTDTQYF; cdr3_nt: TGTGCCAGCAACCCTGCTAGTAGCACAGATACGCAGTATTTT; clone_size: NA; j_call: TRBJ2-3; d_call: NA; v_call: TRBV6-1
cdr3_aa: CASSHTTGGDVREQYF; cdr3_nt: TGTGCCAGCTCACACACTACCGGGGGGGACGTCCGTGAGCAGTACTTC; clone_size: NA; j_call: TRBJ2-7; d_call: TRBD2; v_call: TRBV18
cdr3_aa: CASSFLTGGTDTQYF; cdr3_nt: TGTGCCAGCAGCTTCTTAACGGGGGGAACAGATACGCAGTATTTT; clone_size: NA; j_call: TRBJ2-3; d_call: TRBD2; v_call: TRBV5-5
cdr3_aa: CASSLGAGGQETQYF; cdr3_nt: TGTGCCAGCAGCTTAGGGGCAGGGGGACAGGAGACCCAGTACTTC; clone_size: NA; j_call: TRBJ2-5; d_call: TRBD1; v_call: TRBV7-9
cdr3_aa: CAWKVVRGGRSSYEQYF; cdr3_nt: TGTGCCTGGAAGGTCGTACGGGGAGGTCGAAGCTCCTACGAGCAGTACTTC; clone_size: NA; j_call: TRBJ2-7; d_call: NA; v_call: TRBV30
cdr3_aa: CASSLGTSGRTDTQYF; cdr3_nt: TGTGCCAGCAGCTTAGGGACTAGCGGGAGAACAGATACGCAGTATTTT; clone_size: NA; j_call: TRBJ2-3; d_call: TRBD2; v_call: TRBV5-5
cdr3_aa: CASSAQGSTEKLFF; cdr3_nt: TGCGCCAGCAGCGCACAGGGCAGCACTGAAAAACTGTTTTTT; clone_size: few; j_call: TRBJ1-4; d_call: NA; v_call: TRBV4-1
cdr3_aa: CASSYSTGDTGELFF; cdr3_nt: TGTGCCAGCAGTTACTCCACGGGGGACACCGGGGAGCTGTTTTTT; clone_size: NA; j_call: TRBJ2-2; d_call: NA; v_call: TRBV6-5
cdr3_aa: CASSLRGPSYGYTF; cdr3_nt: TGCGCCAGCAGCTTGAGGGGGCCTAGCTATGGCTACACCTTC; clone_size: NA; j_call: TRBJ1-2; d_call: TRBD1; v_call: TRBV5-1
cdr3_aa: CASSSLPPTGANTEAFF; cdr3_nt: TGCGCCAGCAGCTCATTACCACCGACAGGGGCAAACACTGAAGCTTTCTTT; clone_size: few; j_call: TRBJ1-1; d_call: TRBD1; v_call: TRBV5-1
cdr3_aa: CASSTSGGASGEQFF; cdr3_nt: TGTGCCAGTAGTACTAGCGGGGGGGCATCGGGTGAGCAGTTCTTC; clone_size: NA; j_call: TRBJ2-1; d_call: TRBD2; v_call: TRBV19
cdr3_aa: CASLEGGAGANVLTF; cdr3_nt: TGCGCCAGCCTTGAGGGAGGGGCTGGGGCCAACGTCCTGACTTTC; clone_size: NA; j_call: TRBJ2-6; d_call: TRBD2; v_call: TRBV5-1
cdr3_aa: CASSQAGSTDTQYF; cdr3_nt: TGTGCCAGCAGCCAAGCGGGAAGCACAGATACGCAGTATTTT; clone_size: NA; j_call: TRBJ2-3; d_call: TRBD2; v_call: TRBV28
cdr3_aa: CASSEHGGSKNNEQFF; cdr3_nt: TGCGCCAGCAGTGAGCATGGAGGGAGTAAAAACAATGAGCAGTTCTTC; clone_size: NA; j_call: TRBJ2-1; d_call: NA; v_call: TRBV10-1
cdr3_aa: CGSGDVRGARGYTF; cdr3_nt: TGTGGGAGCGGGGACGTCCGGGGGGCGCGTGGCTACACCTTC; clone_size: NA; j_call: TRBJ1-2; d_call: NA; v_call: TRBV28
cdr3_aa: CASSLVSGRTTGELFF; cdr3_nt: TGCGCCAGCAGCTTGGTGTCTGGCAGGACAACCGGGGAGCTGTTTTTT; clone_size: NA; j_call: TRBJ2-2; d_call: NA; v_call: TRBV5-1
cdr3_aa: CASSLGPPDTQYF; cdr3_nt: TGTGCCAGCAGCTTGGGGCCCCCAGATACGCAGTATTTT; clone_size: NA; j_call: TRBJ2-3; d_call: NA; v_call: TRBV5-4
cdr3_aa: CASSYSRDGGNQPQHF; cdr3_nt: TGTGCCAGCAGTTACTCCAGGGATGGGGGCAATCAGCCCCAGCATTTT; clone_size: NA; j_call: TRBJ1-5; d_call: NA; v_call: TRBV6-5
cdr3_aa: CASSTSGRNNEQFF; cdr3_nt: TGTGCCAGCAGCACTAGCGGGAGGAACAATGAGCAGTTCTTC; clone_size: once; j_call: TRBJ2-1; d_call: TRBD2; v_call: TRBV9
cdr3_aa: CASSLTATYEQYF; cdr3_nt: TGTGCCAGCAGCTTAACAGCTACCTACGAGCAGTACTTC; clone_size: NA; j_call: TRBJ2-7; d_call: NA; v_call: TRBV7-2
cdr3_aa: CASSPLDPGFGYGYTF; cdr3_nt: TGTGCCAGCAGCCCGTTGGACCCGGGGTTCGGCTATGGCTACACCTTC; clone_size: NA; j_call: TRBJ1-2; d_call: NA; v_call: TRBV5-6
cdr3_aa: CASTGRSVEAFF; cdr3_nt: TGTGCCAGTACAGGGAGAAGTGTGGAAGCTTTCTTT; clone_size: NA; j_call: TRBJ1-1; d_call: NA; v_call: TRBV11-2
cdr3_aa: CASSRGGPGLNTEAFF; cdr3_nt: TGTGCCAGCAGCCGGGGGGGGCCGGGACTGAACACTGAAGCTTTCTTT; clone_size: NA; j_call: TRBJ1-1; d_call: NA; v_call: TRBV13
cdr3_aa: CASRHRDGGNQPQHF; cdr3_nt: TGTGCCAGCAGGCACAGGGACGGTGGCAATCAGCCCCAGCATTTT; clone_size: NA; j_call: TRBJ1-5; d_call: NA; v_call: TRBV2
cdr3_aa: CASSIPQGYGNQPQHF; cdr3_nt: TGTGCCAGTAGTATTCCGCAGGGTTACGGCAATCAGCCCCAGCATTTT; clone_size: NA; j_call: TRBJ1-5; d_call: NA; v_call: TRBV19
cdr3_aa: CASGSGQGGQPQHF; cdr3_nt: TGTGCTAGTGGTTCAGGACAGGGCGGCCAGCCCCAGCATTTT; clone_size: NA; j_call: TRBJ1-5; d_call: TRBD1; v_call: TRBV12-5
cdr3_aa: CASSSQGPNEQYF; cdr3_nt: TGCGCCAGCAGCTCCCAGGGGCCCAACGAGCAGTACTTC; clone_size: NA; j_call: TRBJ2-7; d_call: NA; v_call: TRBV4-1
cdr3_aa: CASSPIPGQRGGLPGDTQYF; cdr3_nt: TGCGCCAGCAGCCCCATCCCTGGCCAGCGGGGGGGCCTCCCTGGGGATACGCAGTATTTT; clone_size: NA; j_call: TRBJ2-3; d_call: TRBD2; v_call: TRBV4-1
cdr3_aa: CASSPGGAYNEQFF; cdr3_nt: TGTGCCAGCAGTCCGGGGGGGGCCTACAATGAGCAGTTCTTC; clone_size: NA; j_call: TRBJ2-1; d_call: TRBD2; v_call: TRBV27
cdr3_aa: CASSWEGYNSPLHF; cdr3_nt: TGTGCCAGCAGCTGGGAGGGCTATAATTCACCCCTCCACTTT; clone_size: NA; j_call: TRBJ1-6; d_call: NA; v_call: TRBV7-2
cdr3_aa: CASSFWTENTEAFF; cdr3_nt: TGTGCCAGCAGCTTCTGGACAGAGAACACTGAAGCTTTCTTT; clone_size: NA; j_call: TRBJ1-1; d_call: NA; v_call: TRBV5-4
cdr3_aa: CATRPGQGVSNTDTQYF; cdr3_nt: TGTGCCACCAGGCCGGGACAGGGGGTCTCGAACACAGATACGCAGTATTTT; clone_size: NA; j_call: TRBJ2-3; d_call: TRBD1; v_call: TRBV2